This passage covers 8 T cell receptor beta chains from one sample sequenced in a study of T cells in Graves' hyperthyroidism and ophthalmopathy. It was RNA transcripts that yielded the amplified TCR beta CDR3 regions. TCR CDR3 underwent first-round RT-PCR with the HTBI primer set. One entry per CDR3 protein results from TCRdb running MiXCR on the multiplex PCR reads. Among under 400,000 distinct CDR3 sequences listed, more than 20% were seen once. Sequencing was performed on blood. Source of these receptors: a middle-aged man with Graves' hyperthyroidism.

The chain links TRBV7-3 to TRBJ2-1, with TRBD2 matching over 8 bases. After removal of 2 bases from V and 5 bases from J, the junction contained 2 bases not matched to a gene. The CDR3 is 14 residues long. CDR1 is SGHTA, CDR2 FQGTGA, per germline. The CDR3 nucleotides are TGTGCCAGCAGCTTAGGGACTAGTAACAATGAGCAGTTCTTC. As protein: CASSLGTSNNEQFF.

This clonotype has only a few counts. The chain employs TRBV6-5 and TRBJ2-5; the match to TRBD1 covers 9 bases. The trim removed 4 bases at V and 5 bases at J, leaving 14 bases unmatched. CDR1 is MNHEY, CDR2 SVGAGI, per germline. The CDR3 is made up of 17 amino acids. CDR3 region: CASSSWDREWSPETQYF. CDR3 coding DNA: TGTGCCAGCAGTTCCTGGGACAGGGAATGGTCCCCGGAGACCCAGTACTTC.

This clonotype has ten or more counts. The genes are TRBV7-3 and TRBJ1-1, with D unclear. The V end lost 2 bases, the J end lost 5 bases, and 12 bases lay between the germline ends. Germline CDR1 reads SGHTA; CDR2 reads FQGTGA. The length of the CDR3 is 14 residues. Here the CDR3 DNA reads TGTGCCAGCAGCTTAGGGCCCCTGCCGACTGAAGCTTTCTTT. It specifies CASSLGPLPTEAFF. Variable domain in full (rest from reference TRBV7-3 and TRBJ1-1): GAGVSQTPSNKVTEKGKYVELRCDPISGHTALYWYRQSLGQGPEFLIYFQGTGAADDSGLPNDRFFAVRPEGSVSTLKIQRTERGDSAVYLCASSLGPLPTEAFFGQGTRLTVV.

This clonotype was recorded a few times. The chain combines TRBV6-1 with TRBJ2-7, with D perhaps TRBD2 (5 bases). The germline CDR1 and CDR2 sequences are MNHNS and SASEGT. V lost 6 bases and J 2 bases, leaving 11 bases between the germline ends. This CDR3 region has 13 residues. The CDR3 loop is CASSPGVPYEQYF. The CDR3 nucleotides read TGTGCCAGCAGCCCCGGGGTTCCCTACGAGCAGTACTTC.

In this sample, this clonotype turned up many times. This chain links TRBV11-3 with TRBJ2-3; 7 bases are shared with TRBD2. The germline V gene has CDR1 SGHNT and CDR2 YENEEA. The CDR3 contains 14 residues. Unmatched junction bases numbered 1, after V lost 4 bases and J lost 0 bases. CDR3 sequence: CASSWTRSTDTQYF. CDR3 bases: TGTGCCAGCAGCTGGACTAGGAGCACAGATACGCAGTATTTT.

In its sample, this clonotype was seen many times. The chain is built from TRBV29-1 and TRBJ2-1; 7 nucleotides line up with TRBD2. This CDR3 is 13 amino acids long. Germline CDR1 and CDR2: SQVTM and ANQGSEA. With 3 bases clipped from V and 7 bases from J, the junction kept 6 bases outside the gene matches. Written as DNA, the CDR3 is TGCAGCGTTGAGGCGACTAGCAGTAATGAGCAGTTCTTC. Translated: CSVEATSSNEQFF.

The J gene is TRBJ2-7, the V gene TRBV5-1, with D perhaps TRBD2 (5 bases). Trimming took off 0 bases at V and 2 bases at J, with 15 bases between the two ends. Germline V gene lookup returns CDR1 SGHRS and CDR2 YFSETQ. The CDR3 length is 16 residues. The CDR3 DNA follows: TGCGCCAGCAGCTTGGCCTCGGGGATGAATACCTACGAGCAGTACTTC. It codes for CASSLASGMNTYEQYF.

The gene calls are TRBV12-3 or TRBV12-4 and TRBJ2-3, with 7 bases lining up with TRBD1. The CDR3 covers 15 residues. Unmatched junction bases numbered 9, after V lost 5 bases and J lost 4 bases. CDR3 amino acids: CASSTIYRGSDTQYF. In DNA form, the CDR3 reads TGTGCCAGCAGTACGATTTACAGGGGTTCAGATACGCAGTATTTT.